The clone carrying this TCR beta chain was observed at least ten times. Its specificity is not known. Trimming cost V 0 bases and J 6 bases, with 9 bases left between them. The length of the CDR3 is 14 residues. CDR1 MGHRA and CDR2 YSYEKL come from the germline V gene. Treg sorting used a CD4+CD25+CD127-/low gate. Semi-nested PCR with Nested Universal Primer A followed constant-region reverse priming of full-length variable regions. TCRdb ran MiXCR on the 5' RACE reads and lists one entry per CDR3 protein. The sample has 35,000 to 45,000 distinct CDR3 sequences; roughly a fifth are singletons. The study's findings and limits: Larger-cohort validation covered only one TCR beta V-J rearrangement. Greatest tumor Treg TCR overlap was with tumor naive CD4+ cells. In terms of TCR gene usage, tumor memory CD4+ T cells clustered together with blood and lymph node memory CD4+ cells, as well as with lymph node naive CD4+ cells.

What was sequenced was Tregs sorted from a lymph node. This chain links TRBV4-1 with TRBJ2-1; either TRBD1 or TRBD2 may supply D (5 bases each). The origin of this receptor is a female donor with breast cancer. The DNA of the CDR3 is TGCGCCAGCAGCCAAGAGGGGGTCTCCAATGAGCAGTTCTTC. Amino acids: CASSQEGVSNEQFF.